This T cell receptor beta chain appears in the sequencing data of a study of CD8+ T cells in alopecia areata. Study-level background: Twice a day, 5 to 10 mg of oral tofacitinib was administered to treated patients.

cDNA reverse transcribed from extracted RNA served as the sequencing template. Sequencing used immunoSEQ multiplex PCR; TCRdb keeps in-frame clones, though not all of them. This repertoire shows 200,000 or so clones, 50% to 65% found once; its top ten account for roughly 0.47%. The ends were cut back, 4 bases at V and 0 bases at J, with 5 bases in the middle. CDR1 and CDR2 (germline): SGHVS, FNYEAQ. The CDR3 loop spans 13 amino acids. Alopecia areata patients provided lesional scalp punch biopsies and peripheral blood, both collected for the study. With regard to this clone: As yet, its antigen is unknown.

Study conclusions and caveats: Lesional tissue from the scalp (especially in alopecia totalis/universalis) showed higher clonality than normal scalp.

This sequence was found in a human donor with alopecia areata. The V and J genes are TRBV7-6 and TRBJ2-3; no reliable D call. Material: CD4+ T cells sorted from blood, obtained at week 0. The CDR3 region is CASSSTSTDTQYF. The CDR3 nucleotides are TGTGCCAGCAGCTCGACTAGCACAGATACGCAGTATTTT.